Listed here is a single TCR beta chain. This clonotype turned up a few times. The specificity of this receptor is unknown. No base qualities exist here, and no much larger clone lies one base off it. Receptors were amplified or captured by 5' RACE. Sequencing was performed on a NextSeq 500. In the TCR library protocol, a unique molecular identifier was attached to each TCR cDNA molecule so that PCR and sequencing errors could be corrected. The paper's processing steps were these. TCR identification, UMI-based error correction and CDR3 extraction were all carried out with Decombinator tools. Expanded TCRs were defined as those above a frequency of 2 per 1,000, corresponding to the top 1% of the tumor frequency distribution. Rényi diversity was computed with the R vegan package after subsampling each repertoire 100 times to 5,000 TCRs. To build CDR3 similarity networks, amino acid triplet string-kernel similarity was used, and CDR3s were connected when their pairwise similarity was above 0.82. TCRdb trimmed public reads at Q25 via fastp, called clones via MiXCR and kept in-frame beta chains. CDR3 protein sequences are deduplicated, and each keeps its most common genes and DNA. Clone size and V and J calls follow TCRdb, not the original study. Present in this sample are 110,000 or so distinct CDR3 sequences, 10% to 12% of which were seen just once. Clones ranked in the top ten supply roughly 24% of the sample.

Explained via the paper, the time point label denotes: blood at routine non-recurrence follow-up after resection. TCR sequencing used whole RNA extracted from tumor and nontumor lung tissue, or from cryopreserved PBMC samples, without cell sorting. Only patients with enough RNA available from two or more tumor regions were chosen for TCR sequencing. The entry originates in a study of spatial heterogeneity in lung cancer (dated by TCRdb to about 2019). Some background on the complete study: Donors were some 67 patients with early-stage, untreated non-small cell lung cancer from the lung TRACERx cohort. Follow-up PBMC samples were sequenced whenever available, with a median time to follow-up of 2 to 3 years after resection. Beta-chain transcripts were consistently detected in greater numbers than alpha-chain transcripts, which likely reflected higher beta-chain transcript abundance. In the raw uncorrected reads, each unique combination of TCR and UMI appeared more than ten times on average. In non-small cell lung cancer, the study quantitatively compared TCR alpha and beta repertoires across several tumor regions, matched nontumor lung, and blood. The study linked features of the TCR repertoire to counts of nonsynonymous mutations, which were determined by whole-exome sequencing of tumor tissue. Both alpha and beta chains were TCR-sequenced in samples taken at surgery, namely 220 tumor regions, fewer than 85 matched nontumor lung samples and some 53 PBMC samples. Study-wide conclusions, independent of this receptor: Ubiquitous expanded tumor TCRs were detected in blood more often at tumor resection than at routine follow-up. Additional single-cell paired TCR alpha and beta sequencing was considered necessary to confirm, at a functional level, the hypothesis that regional TCRs recognize regional mutations. Only approximately 13 patients were included in comparisons of baseline and follow-up blood repertoires.

Germline trimming: 3 bases from V, 8 bases from J; junction bases outside gene matches: 9. Including the terminal cysteine and phenylalanine, the CDR3 comprises 13 residues. The entry retains the CDR3 DNA only, 39 bases that are in frame from base 1. Looking up the germline V gene (reference sequence) yields CDR1 DFQATT and CDR2 SNEGSKA. This TCR was recovered from a female donor with early-stage non-small cell lung cancer. This sequence uses TRBV20-1 and TRBJ1-2; 7 central nucleotides agree with TRBD1. The sequencing here drew on PBMCs, taken at follow-up. Read as DNA, the sequence is TGCAGTGCTAGCAGACAGGGTTTAGGAGGCTACACCTTC. This encodes CSASRQGLGGYTF.